This T cell receptor beta chain originates from a study of Graves' ophthalmopathy and Graves' hyperthyroidism. CDR3 regions of TCR beta were amplified from RNA transcripts. First-round RT-PCR with HTBI primers preceded a second-round multiplex PCR. TCRdb redid the calling of the multiplex PCR reads with MiXCR, one entry per CDR3 protein. Among some 360,000 distinct CDR3 sequences listed, about 18% were seen once. CDR3 length: 15 residues. Germline assignment: CDR1 KGHSH and CDR2 LQKENI. V was pared by 2 bases and J by 3 bases, with 5 bases of the junction left unmatched. Input material: peripheral blood. The receptor comes from an adult woman with stable Graves' hyperthyroidism. V is TRBV18 and J is TRBJ1-1; 8 bases fit TRBD1. The CDR3 protein is CASSPTPQGDTEAFF. Here the CDR3 DNA reads TGTGCCAGCTCACCAACCCCACAGGGGGACACTGAAGCTTTCTTT.